Here is one T cell receptor (beta chain) with its context. This record comes from a study of T cell changes during pregnancy in multiple sclerosis. Trimming took off 4 bases at V and 4 bases at J, with 16 bases between the two ends. This CDR3 is built from 15 residues. Germline CDR1 reads MDHEN; CDR2 reads SYDVKM. The assay was immunoSEQ multiplex PCR, and TCRdb's table has in-frame clones only and misses some. This table has tens of thousands of clones, 80% to 95% appearing once. The V gene is TRBV28, the J gene TRBJ1-2; tentative D call: TRBD1 (5 bases). The sequence came from a female donor in good health, enrolled as a control in a pregnancy study. The sequences come from peripheral blood, collected in the first trimester of pregnancy. The CDR3, as DNA: TGTGCCAGCAGTTCCGGACACTCCCGGGTCTATGGCTACACCTTC. Translating it yields CASSSGHSRVYGYTF.